The 23 T cell receptor beta chains given below trace back to one sample, sequenced in a study of T cell responses to AZD1222 COVID-19 vaccine. Produced via immunoSEQ multiplex PCR; TCRdb's table is partial and in-frame only. The sample yields some 250,000 clones, about 94% seen once. The specimen comprised peripheral blood, sampled 28 days after the second AZD1222 dose. The receptors derive from an adult who received the AZD1222 COVID-19 vaccine.

The rearrangement joins TRBV12-1 to TRBJ2-3; the listed D gene, TRBD1, was not tested against the DNA. TRBV12-1 is listed as a pseudogene. The CDR3 is 16 residues long. This chain's CDR3 is CASSVRDRGLPDTQYF. CDR3 nucleotide sequence: TGTGCCAGCAGCGTCCGGGACAGGGGGCTCCCAGATACGCAGTATTTT.

The chain has TRBV3-1 (or the pseudogene TRBV3-2) and TRBJ1-1, with D perhaps TRBD1 (5 bases). Germline CDR1 reads LGHDT; CDR2 reads YNNKEL (reference sequence). Trimming stripped 3 bases from V and 0 bases from J, with 14 bases between. The CDR3 covers 16 residues. This chain's CDR3 is CASSHGDSIMNTEAFF. As DNA, the CDR3 is TGTGCCAGCAGCCACGGAGACAGTATCATGAACACTGAAGCTTTCTTT.

The chain has TRBV4-1 and TRBJ2-5; TRBD2 matches 8 bases. The V segment lost 1 base and the J segment 5 bases; nucleotides outside the gene matches: 9. Germline V gene sequence: CDR1 MGHRA, CDR2 YSYEKL. CDR3 size: 16 residues. CDR3 in DNA: TGCGCCAGCAGCCAAGTTCCCGGACTAGCTAGCGAGACCCAGTACTTC. Translated: CASSQVPGLASETQYF.

The chain uses TRBV7-2 and TRBJ2-7; D tentatively reads TRBD1 or TRBD2 (6 bases each). Germline CDR1 SGHTA, CDR2 FQGNSA. The CDR3 consists of 16 residues. V was cut by 5 bases and J by 0 bases, with 17 bases left in between. The CDR3 nucleotides are TGTGCCAGCAGCCGCCGAGGGGGGCTCAGCTCCTACGAGCAGTACTTC. It translates to CASSRRGGLSSYEQYF.

About this clone itself: At one end, the junction sequence differs from germline, possibly due to a read error. The gene calls are TRBV6-4 and TRBJ1-1; TRBD1 might be the D (5 bases). Germline loops: CDR1 MRHNA, CDR2 SNTAGT. CDR3 length: 13 amino acids. The CDR3 sequence is CASSDLSGGRQSF. CDR3 bases: TGTGCCAGCAGTGACTTGTCGGGCGGCCGACAGTCCTTT.

The chain combines TRBV14 with TRBJ2-1; D call uncertain. V was pared by 0 bases and J by 5 bases, with 8 bases between. This CDR3 contains 14 residues. CDR1 SGHDN and CDR2 FVKESK come from the germline V gene. Here the CDR3 reads CASSQDGVHNEQFF. The CDR3 coding sequence is TGTGCCAGCAGCCAAGATGGGGTCCACAATGAGCAGTTCTTC.

The chain employs TRBV10-3 and TRBJ2-7; 7 nucleotides match TRBD1. The CDR3 totals 13 residues. V lost 7 bases and J lost 0; bases outside the gene matches: 3. Germline V gene data show CDR1 as ENHRY and CDR2 as SYGVKD. CDR3 bases: TGTGCCATCAAAGGGACAGACTCCTACGAGCAGTACTTC. Protein product: CAIKGTDSYEQYF.

This chain connects TRBV29-1 to TRBJ1-4; TRBD1 aligns across 7 bases. Per the germline V gene, CDR1 is SQVTM and CDR2 is ANQGSEA. With V trimmed by 4 bases and J by 8 bases, 4 bases remained unmatched. This CDR3 is 12 amino acids long. The CDR3 bases are TGCAGCGTTGGGACAGGCCAAGAAAAACTGTTTTTT. It specifies CSVGTGQEKLFF.

In DNA form, the CDR3 reads TGTGCCAGCAGTTACTCGTTCGAGCAGTACTTC. This translates into CASSYSFEQYF. The chain links TRBV6-2 or TRBV6-3 to TRBJ2-7, with unresolved D. Germline loops: CDR1 MNHEY, CDR2 SVGEGT. The CDR3 extends over 11 amino acids. The germline V and J ends were trimmed by 0 bases and 6 bases, with 3 bases remaining between them.

The chain carries TRBV7-9 and TRBJ1-4; D is undetermined. V was cut by 0 bases and J by 0 bases, with 5 bases left in between. Germline CDR1 reads SEHNR; CDR2 reads FQNEAQ (reference sequence). The CDR3 length is 15 residues. The CDR3, as DNA: TGTGCCAGCAGCTTAGCGGAAGCAACTAATGAAAAACTGTTTTTT. Translated: CASSLAEATNEKLFF.

The chain is built from TRBV28 and TRBJ2-1; the D gene is possibly TRBD2 (5 bases). The CDR3 runs to 15 residues. Germline V gives CDR1 MDHEN, CDR2 SYDVKM. The V gene lost 5 bases and the J gene lost 12 bases, with 23 bases spanning the gap. The CDR3 loop is CASSPSPPRPEGQFF. The CDR3 nucleotides read TGTGCCAGCAGTCCATCACCCCCGCGCCCCGAGGGGCAGTTCTTC. The whole variable domain, filled in from reference TRBV28 and TRBJ2-1, reads DVKVTQSSRYLVKRTGEKVFLECVQDMDHENMFWYRQDPGLGLRLIYFSYDVKMKEKGDIPEGYSVSREKKERFSLILESASTNQTSMYLCASSPSPPRPEGQFFGPGTRLTVL.

The chain joins TRBV29-1 to TRBJ2-3, with D possibly TRBD2 on 5 matching bases. Looked up from germline, CDR1 is SQVTM and CDR2 is ANQGSEA. Deletions cut 2 bases from V and 2 bases from J, with 20 bases between. CDR3 size: 17 residues. The CDR3 nucleotides are TGCAGCGTTGAACAAATGGGGTTGGCGGGCGCCACAGATACGCAGTATTTT. Protein: CSVEQMGLAGATDTQYF.

The chain links TRBV18 to TRBJ1-6; no reliable D call. The CDR3 runs to 14 residues. Germline V gene lookup returns CDR1 KGHSH and CDR2 LQKENI. With 4 bases removed from V and 7 bases from J, the gap between germline ends came to 11 bases. CDR3 protein: CASSLELGNSPLHF. The DNA for the CDR3 is TGTGCCAGCTCACTTGAGCTGGGGAATTCACCCCTCCACTTT.

The V gene is TRBV28, the J gene TRBJ2-1; 9 bases are a match to TRBD2. This CDR3 contains 17 residues. The V gene's germline CDR1 is MDHEN and CDR2 SYDVKM. The trim removed 3 bases at V and 0 bases at J, leaving 6 bases unmatched. The CDR3 DNA is TGTGCCAGCAGTTTTAATAGCGGGAGACCCTCCTACAATGAGCAGTTCTTC. It codes for CASSFNSGRPSYNEQFF.

V and J are TRBV18 and TRBJ1-1; D unresolved. Germline V lookup: CDR1 KGHSH, CDR2 LQKENI. V lost 6 bases, J lost 4 bases, and 12 bases lay in between. CDR3 size: 13 residues. DNA for the CDR3: TGTGCCAGCTCTCCCGACATTCTCACTGAAGCTTTCTTT. Translated: CASSPDILTEAFF.

This chain uses TRBV28 with TRBJ1-2, with a possible D match to TRBD1 (5 bases). CDR1 and CDR2 from the germline V gene are MDHEN and SYDVKM. This CDR3 is built from 14 residues. The ends were cut back, 5 bases at V and 1 base at J, with 11 bases in the middle. The CDR3 loop reads CASSNQGFNYGYTF. The CDR3 coding sequence is TGTGCCAGCAGTAATCAGGGCTTTAACTATGGCTACACCTTC.

This chain joins TRBV28 and TRBJ2-3; 8 nucleotides align to TRBD2. The germline V gene encodes CDR1 MDHEN and CDR2 SYDVKM. V was pared by 8 bases and J by 0 bases, with 13 bases of the junction left unmatched. This CDR3 is 17 amino acids long. In nucleotides, the CDR3 is TGTGCCAGCGGGTTAGCGGGACGACATACTAGCACAGATACGCAGTATTTT. Residues: CASGLAGRHTSTDTQYF.

This rearrangement joins TRBV5-4 to TRBJ2-3; D unclear. CDR1 SGHNT and CDR2 YYREEE come from the germline V gene (reference sequence). Trimming stripped 4 bases from V and 1 base from J, with 13 bases between. This CDR3 spans 15 amino acids. The CDR3 nucleotides are TGTGCCAGCAGCCTCTATAAGTCGGGCACAGATACGCAGTATTTT. Its protein is CASSLYKSGTDTQYF.

In this sample, this clone turned up once. The V gene is TRBV27, the J gene TRBJ1-6, with 9 nucleotides matching TRBD1. Germline V lookup: CDR1 MNHEY, CDR2 SMNVEV (reference sequence). The CDR3 sequence is 15 residues long. V lost 3 bases to trimming and J lost 8 bases; unmatched junction nucleotides: 5. CDR3 protein: CASSFGTGLYSPLHF. DNA for the CDR3: TGTGCCAGCAGTTTCGGGACAGGGTTATATTCACCCCTCCACTTT.

This clone appeared a single time. The J gene is TRBJ2-5, the V gene TRBV5-1; tentative D call: TRBD2 (8 bases). Germline V gene data show CDR1 as SGHRS and CDR2 as YFSETQ. V lost 4 bases and J 4 bases, leaving 20 bases between the germline ends. The CDR3 covers 16 residues. CDR3 sequence (DNA): TGCGCCAGCAGCCCAGGGGGTAGCGGGGAGCGAGAGACCCAGTACTTC. It encodes CASSPGGSGERETQYF.

This clone was seen only a few times. The rearrangement joins TRBV3-1 (or the pseudogene TRBV3-2) to TRBJ2-7; 9 bases map to TRBD2. CDR3 length: 15 residues. V shed 0 bases and J 3 bases; nucleotides not matched to a gene: 3. CDR1 and CDR2 from the germline V gene are LGHDT and YNNKEL (reference sequence). The CDR3 spells CASSQDGLANYEQYF. The CDR3, as DNA: TGTGCCAGCAGCCAAGATGGACTAGCGAACTACGAGCAGTACTTC.

The J gene is TRBJ2-7, the V gene TRBV9; D possibly corresponds to TRBD2 (5 bases). The CDR3 is 13 amino acids. Trimming pared 2 bases from V and 7 bases from J, leaving 13 bases between. CDR1 is SGDLS and CDR2 is YYNGEE in the germline V gene. The CDR3: CASSVTTGGEQYF. CDR3 sequence (DNA): TGTGCCAGCAGCGTCACTACCGGCGGGGAGCAGTACTTC.

This chain uses TRBV10-3 with TRBJ1-1; 8 bases are shared with TRBD1. V lost 5 bases, J lost 10 bases, and 9 bases stayed unmatched. CDR1 and CDR2 (germline): ENHRY, SYGVKD. CDR3 length equals 13 residues. CDR3 residues: CAISPGTGSGAFF. In nucleotides, the CDR3 is TGTGCCATCAGTCCCGGGACAGGCTCCGGAGCTTTCTTT.